In this sample, the clone carrying this TCR beta chain turned up once. Only in-frame clones appear in the TCRdb table, and some are missing; sequencing was by immunoSEQ multiplex PCR. The profile covers 130,000 to 150,000 clones, with 92% appearing a single time and about 1.9% taken by the ten largest. This entry is derived from a study of T cell responses to AZD1222 COVID-19 vaccine. This TCR derives from an adult in good health. Material: peripheral blood, obtained on day 0 of AZD1222 vaccination.

CDR3 bases: TGTGCCAGCAGTGCTGGGACATCAGGTCAGCCCCAGCATTTT. Its protein is CASSAGTSGQPQHF. The V call is TRBV2, the J call TRBJ1-5; the D gene is possibly TRBD1 (6 bases). V was shortened by 4 bases and J by 6 bases, with 13 bases between the two germline ends. Germline CDR1 and CDR2: SNHLY and FYNNEI. The CDR3 is 14 residues long.